This T cell receptor (beta chain) was recovered during a study of blood T cell repertoires in COVID-19. The CDR3 runs 14 residues. Trimming cost V 8 bases and J 2 bases, with 15 bases left between them. Per the germline V gene, CDR1 is WNHNN and CDR2 is SYGVQD (reference sequence). Using immunoSEQ multiplex PCR, the repertoire was profiled, and TCRdb retains in-frame clones only, with some absent. The data show 150,000 to 200,000 clones, about 87% seen once. The specimen was peripheral blood. This receptor was obtained from a woman in her twenties or thirties with acute or convalescent COVID-19. J is TRBJ2-5 and V is TRBV10-1; perhaps TRBD2 as D (6 bases). The CDR3 sequence is CASGLADRQETQYF. The CDR3, as DNA: TGCGCCAGCGGGTTAGCGGACCGACAAGAGACCCAGTACTTC.